This entry lists 21 T cell receptor beta chains sequenced from one sample in a study of T-cell memory formation after mild COVID-19. TCRdb fed the 5' RACE reads into MiXCR, producing one record per CDR3 protein. The profile shows 550,000 to 600,000 distinct CDR3 sequences, about 20% of them singletons. The sequencing input was PBMCs or a T cell subset sorted from them (not recorded which). These receptors came from an adult woman who had mild COVID-19 (a few samples of this study predate the infection). Cell type and time point are not known.

This clonotype has at least ten counts. This chain joins TRBV20-1 and TRBJ2-3; D remains ambiguous. The CDR3 sequence is 15 residues long. V was clipped by 3 bases and J by 3 bases, with 16 bases between them. Germline CDR1 reads DFQATT; CDR2 reads SNEGSKA (reference sequence). The CDR3 DNA reads TGCAGTGCTAGCCAAGAAGGGTTTGAGACAGATACGCAGTATTTT. It specifies CSASQEGFETDTQYF.

This rearrangement joins TRBV5-1 to TRBJ1-6; D uncertain. Per germline, CDR1 SGHRS and CDR2 YFSETQ. The V end lost 4 bases, the J end lost 8 bases, and 10 bases lay between the germline ends. The CDR3 loop spans 13 amino acids. The CDR3 DNA reads TGCGCCAGCAGCGTGGAACAGTATTCACCCCTCCACTTT. This translates into CASSVEQYSPLHF.

This sequence joins TRBV5-1 and TRBJ2-7; 7 positions agree with TRBD2. From germline, CDR1 is SGHRS and CDR2 YFSETQ. This CDR3 contains 15 residues. V gave up 0 bases and J gave up 0 bases; unmatched junction bases: 3. CDR3 DNA: TGCGCCAGCAGCTTGGGGGACTACATCTCCTACGAGCAGTACTTC. Residues: CASSLGDYISYEQYF. The full variable domain, rest sourced from reference TRBV5-1 and TRBJ2-7, is KAGVTQTPRYLIKTRGQQVTLSCSPISGHRSVSWYQQTPGQGLQFLFEYFSETQRNKGNFPGRFSGRQFSNSRSEMNVSTLELGDSALYLCASSLGDYISYEQYFGPGTRLTVT.

J is TRBJ2-7 and V is TRBV4-1; D not certain. Looked up from germline, CDR1 is MGHRA and CDR2 is YSYEKL. CDR3 length: 16 residues. V gave up 0 bases and J gave up 0 bases, with 12 bases separating them. The CDR3 loop reads CASSQEWVPFSYEQYF. CDR3 in DNA: TGCGCCAGCAGCCAAGAATGGGTCCCCTTCTCCTACGAGCAGTACTTC.

The V gene is TRBV7-8, the J gene TRBJ1-5; no firm D call. The CDR3 covers 15 residues. Trimming removed 3 bases from V and 0 bases from J, with 9 bases in between. Germline V lookup: CDR1 SGHVS, CDR2 FQNEAQ. CDR3 region: CASSFRAVSNQPQHF. DNA for the CDR3: TGTGCCAGCAGCTTCCGGGCCGTTAGCAATCAGCCCCAGCATTTT.

J is TRBJ2-7 and V is TRBV27; D might be TRBD2 (5 bases). The V end was cut by 5 bases, the J end by 1 base, with 15 bases between. This CDR3 has 15 residues. Germline V CDR1 and CDR2: MNHEY, SMNVEV (reference sequence). Here the CDR3 DNA reads TGTGCCAGCAGTGATATCCGGGGATCGTCCTACGAGCAGTACTTC. Encoded protein: CASSDIRGSSYEQYF.

The chain links TRBV27 to TRBJ2-7; D perhaps matches TRBD1 (5 bases). In germline, CDR1 is MNHEY, CDR2 SMNVEV (reference sequence). The CDR3 has 16 residues. Trimming took off 6 bases at V and 2 bases at J, with 20 bases between the two ends. The CDR3 here is CASSPSGISGTYEQYF. Here the CDR3 DNA reads TGTGCCAGCAGCCCCAGTGGTATTTCAGGGACCTACGAGCAGTACTTC.

This chain uses TRBV4-3 with TRBJ2-5, with 9 bases identical to TRBD2. The V gene end was trimmed by 0 bases and the J gene end by 4 bases; junction bases not matched to a gene: 6. Per the germline V gene, CDR1 is LGHNA and CDR2 is YSLEER. The CDR3 is made up of 16 amino acids. The CDR3 DNA reads as TGCGCCAGCAGCCAAGAGGTAGCGGGAGCCGGAGAGACCCAGTACTTC. It specifies CASSQEVAGAGETQYF.

There are a few counts of this clonotype. The chain has TRBV18 and TRBJ2-5; maybe TRBD2 (6 bases). Germline V gives CDR1 KGHSH, CDR2 LQKENI. The CDR3 covers 15 residues. V was trimmed by 0 bases and J by 6 bases, leaving 14 bases between them. The CDR3 sequence is CASSPPALASQTQYF. The CDR3 DNA sequence: TGTGCCAGCTCACCACCGGCTCTAGCGAGTCAGACCCAGTACTTC.

This clonotype was picked up a small number of times. The rearrangement joins TRBV7-3 to TRBJ2-3, with TRBD2 matching over 10 bases. CDR3 length equals 12 residues. Unmatched junction bases numbered 2, after V lost 5 bases and J lost 9 bases. Looked up from germline, CDR1 is SGHTA and CDR2 is FQGTGA. Here the CDR3 reads CASSKREGTQYF. The CDR3 bases are TGTGCCAGCAGCAAGCGGGAGGGGACGCAGTATTTT.

This clonotype was seen a few times. CDR3 amino acids: CAISVLTSGGHEQYF. Written as DNA, the CDR3 is TGTGCCATCAGTGTTTTAACTAGCGGGGGCCACGAGCAGTACTTC. The V call is TRBV10-3, the J call TRBJ2-7; 11 positions match TRBD2. The junction had 7 bases not matched to a gene; V was cut back by 4 bases and J by 5 bases. The V gene's germline CDR1 is ENHRY and CDR2 SYGVKD. The length of the CDR3 is 15 residues.

The chain is built from TRBV18 and TRBJ2-3; 10 nucleotides match TRBD2. The CDR3 runs to 17 residues. CDR1 and CDR2 (germline): KGHSH, LQKENI. V gave up 3 bases and J gave up 2 bases; unmatched junction bases: 8. DNA of the CDR3: TGTGCCAGCTCACCGAATCCAGCGGGGGGGCCCACAGATACGCAGTATTTT. Its translation: CASSPNPAGGPTDTQYF.

The sample holds a few counts of this clonotype. CDR3 region: CASSQEGTGSTQYF. CDR3 sequence (DNA): TGCGCCAGCAGCCAAGAGGGGACAGGCTCAACCCAGTACTTC. J is TRBJ2-5 and V is TRBV4-3; the match to TRBD1 covers 8 bases. Germline assignment: CDR1 LGHNA and CDR2 YSLEER. The trim removed 0 bases at V and 8 bases at J, leaving 5 bases unmatched. CDR3 size: 14 residues.

This clonotype was counted only a few times. V usage is TRBV7-2 and J usage is TRBJ2-1; TRBD2 agrees at 10 bases. This CDR3 is 18 amino acids long. In germline, CDR1 is SGHTA, CDR2 FQGNSA. Unmatched junction bases numbered 12, after V lost 5 bases and J lost 2 bases. Here the CDR3 DNA reads TGTGCCAGCAGCCCCAGCGGGCTAGCGGGAGTTCCCTACAATGAGCAGTTCTTC. Translating it yields CASSPSGLAGVPYNEQFF. Full variable domain (rest looked up from reference TRBV7-2 and TRBJ2-1): GAGVSQSPSNKVTEKGKDVELRCDPISGHTALYWYRQSLGQGLEFLIYFQGNSAPDKSGLPSDRFSAERTGGSVSTLTIQRTQQEDSAVYLCASSPSGLAGVPYNEQFFGPGTRLTVL.

In its sample, this clonotype was seen many times. CDR3: CASSLVGNTGELFF. DNA for the CDR3: TGTGCCAGCAGCCTAGTAGGGAACACCGGGGAGCTGTTTTTT. This chain links TRBV7-2 with TRBJ2-2; D is undetermined. The germline V gene encodes CDR1 SGHTA and CDR2 FQGNSA. Trimming took 5 bases from V and 1 from J, leaving 8 bases between them. The CDR3 is 14 amino acids.

This clonotype was observed a few times. The genes are TRBV7-8 and TRBJ2-7; TRBD1 aligns across 8 bases. This CDR3 is built from 15 residues. CDR1 and CDR2 from the germline V gene are SGHVS and FQNEAQ. The V gene end was trimmed by 5 bases and the J gene end by 3 bases; junction bases not matched to a gene: 9. The CDR3 loop reads CASSRVQGAIYEQYF. CDR3 bases: TGTGCCAGCAGCAGAGTTCAGGGGGCTATCTACGAGCAGTACTTC.

The chain links TRBV20-1 to TRBJ2-5; D may correspond to TRBD1 or TRBD2 (6 bases each). CDR1 and CDR2 from the germline V gene are DFQATT and SNEGSKA (reference sequence). Trimming removed 3 bases at V and 5 bases at J, with 22 bases between. The CDR3 extends over 16 amino acids. CDR3 in DNA: TGCAGTGCTAGCCGATGGGGGGCATCACGGGGGGAGACCCAGTACTTC. Translation gives CSASRWGASRGETQYF.

The V call is TRBV7-2, the J call TRBJ2-5, with D possibly matching TRBD1 (6 bases). The CDR3 has 14 amino acids. V lost 4 bases and J 4 bases, leaving 13 bases between the germline ends. Per the germline V gene, CDR1 is SGHTA and CDR2 is FQGNSA. The CDR3 loop is CASSYTGFGETQYF. The DNA of the CDR3 is TGTGCCAGCAGCTACACAGGGTTTGGAGAGACCCAGTACTTC.

This clonotype was seen only once. The chain combines TRBV5-1 with TRBJ1-6; 10 bases align to TRBD1. Germline loops: CDR1 SGHRS, CDR2 YFSETQ. This CDR3 region has 15 residues. V shed 4 bases and J 13 bases; nucleotides not matched to a gene: 11. The CDR3 is CASSPTDRGLWPLHF. The CDR3, as DNA: TGCGCCAGCAGCCCCACCGACAGGGGGCTTTGGCCCCTCCACTTT.

The J gene is TRBJ2-7, the V gene TRBV7-6, with D possibly matching TRBD1 (5 bases). The CDR3 runs to 16 residues. The ends were cut back, 1 base at V and 0 bases at J, with 13 bases in the middle. Germline values: CDR1 SGHVS, CDR2 FNYEAQ. This chain's CDR3 is CASSLGQTHSSYEQYF. The CDR3 DNA follows: TGTGCCAGCAGCTTAGGACAGACCCACTCCTCCTACGAGCAGTACTTC.

This clonotype was seen ten or more times. J is TRBJ2-1 and V is TRBV20-1; D possibly corresponds to TRBD2 (5 bases). Germline loops: CDR1 DFQATT, CDR2 SNEGSKA (reference sequence). V lost 7 bases and J lost 3, with 16 bases in between. The CDR3 has 14 amino acids. CDR3 amino acids: CSGRRSGNYNEQFF. The CDR3 nucleotides read TGCAGTGGTAGGAGAAGCGGAAACTACAATGAGCAGTTCTTC.